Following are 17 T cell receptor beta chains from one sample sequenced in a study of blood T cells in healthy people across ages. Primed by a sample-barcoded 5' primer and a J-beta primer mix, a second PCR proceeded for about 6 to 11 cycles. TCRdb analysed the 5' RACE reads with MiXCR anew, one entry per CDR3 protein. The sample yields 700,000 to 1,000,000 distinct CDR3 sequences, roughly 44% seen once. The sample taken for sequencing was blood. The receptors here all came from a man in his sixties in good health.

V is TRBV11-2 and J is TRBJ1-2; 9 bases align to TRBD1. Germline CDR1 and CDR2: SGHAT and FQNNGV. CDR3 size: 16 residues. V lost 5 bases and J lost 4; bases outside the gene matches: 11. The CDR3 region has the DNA TGTGCCAGCAGCCCCCAGGGACAGGGTTATCTCTATGGCTACACCTTC. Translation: CASSPQGQGYLYGYTF.

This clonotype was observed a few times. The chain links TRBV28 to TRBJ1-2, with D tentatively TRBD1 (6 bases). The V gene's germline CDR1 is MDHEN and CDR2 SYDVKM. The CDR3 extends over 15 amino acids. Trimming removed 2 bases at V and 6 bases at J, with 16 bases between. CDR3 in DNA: TGTGCCAGCAGTTTAGTCCCCGGGGGCAGCCATGGCTACACCTTC. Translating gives CASSLVPGGSHGYTF.

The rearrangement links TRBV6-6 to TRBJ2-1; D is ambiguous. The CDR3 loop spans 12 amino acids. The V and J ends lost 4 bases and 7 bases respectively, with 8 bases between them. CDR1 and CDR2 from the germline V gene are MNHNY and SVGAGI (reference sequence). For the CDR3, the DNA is TGTGCCAGCAGTTGGAAGGGAAATGAGCAGTTCTTC. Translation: CASSWKGNEQFF.

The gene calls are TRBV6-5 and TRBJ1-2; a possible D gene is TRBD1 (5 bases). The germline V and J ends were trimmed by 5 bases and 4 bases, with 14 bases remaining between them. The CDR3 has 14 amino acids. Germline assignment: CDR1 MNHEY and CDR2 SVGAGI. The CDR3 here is CASSNQPGPYGYTF. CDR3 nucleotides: TGTGCCAGCAGTAATCAACCAGGGCCCTATGGCTACACCTTC.

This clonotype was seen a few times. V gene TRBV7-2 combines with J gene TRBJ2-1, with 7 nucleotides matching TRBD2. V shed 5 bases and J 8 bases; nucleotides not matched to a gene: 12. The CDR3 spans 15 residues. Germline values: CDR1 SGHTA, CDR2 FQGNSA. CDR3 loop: CASSNRLARGDEQFF. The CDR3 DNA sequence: TGTGCCAGCAGCAACAGACTAGCAAGAGGCGATGAGCAGTTCTTC.

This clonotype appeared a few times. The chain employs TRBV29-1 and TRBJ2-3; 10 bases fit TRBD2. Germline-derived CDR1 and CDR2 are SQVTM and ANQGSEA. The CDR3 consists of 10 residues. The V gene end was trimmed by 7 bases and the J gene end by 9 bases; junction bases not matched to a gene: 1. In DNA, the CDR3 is TGCAGCGATAGCGGGAGGACGCAGTATTTT. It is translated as CSDSGRTQYF.

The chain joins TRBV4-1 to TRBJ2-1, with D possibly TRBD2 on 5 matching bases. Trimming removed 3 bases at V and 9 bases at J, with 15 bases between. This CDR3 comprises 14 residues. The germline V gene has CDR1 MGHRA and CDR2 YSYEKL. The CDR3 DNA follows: TGCGCCAGCAGCCAGCCTCTTGAGGGCGGTGAGCAGTTCTTC. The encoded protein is CASSQPLEGGEQFF.

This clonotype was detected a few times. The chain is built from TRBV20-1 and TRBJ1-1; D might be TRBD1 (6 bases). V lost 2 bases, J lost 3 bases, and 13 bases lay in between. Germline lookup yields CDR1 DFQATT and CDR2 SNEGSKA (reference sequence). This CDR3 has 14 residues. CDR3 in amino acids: CSARRGRADTEAFF. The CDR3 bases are TGCAGTGCTAGAAGGGGGAGGGCGGACACTGAAGCTTTCTTT.

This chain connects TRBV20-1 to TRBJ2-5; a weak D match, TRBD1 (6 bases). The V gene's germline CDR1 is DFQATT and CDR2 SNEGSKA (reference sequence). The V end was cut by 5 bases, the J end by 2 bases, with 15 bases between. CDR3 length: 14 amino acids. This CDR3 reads CSAAGPGQQETQYF. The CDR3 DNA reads TGCAGTGCTGCAGGACCGGGACAACAAGAGACCCAGTACTTC.

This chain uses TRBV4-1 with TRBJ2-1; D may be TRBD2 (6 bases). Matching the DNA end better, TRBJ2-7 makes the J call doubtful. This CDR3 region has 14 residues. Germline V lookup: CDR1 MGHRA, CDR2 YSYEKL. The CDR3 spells CASSQVLAANEQYF. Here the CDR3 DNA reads TGCGCCAGCAGCCAAGTACTAGCTGCTAATGAGCAGTACTTC.

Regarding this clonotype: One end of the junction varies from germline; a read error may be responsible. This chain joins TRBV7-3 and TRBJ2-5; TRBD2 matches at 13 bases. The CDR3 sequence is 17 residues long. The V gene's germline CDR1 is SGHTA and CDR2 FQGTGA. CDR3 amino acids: CASSVTGTSGKSYGQYF. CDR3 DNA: TGTGCCAGCAGCGTAACCGGGACTAGCGGGAAATCCTACGGGCAGTACTTC.

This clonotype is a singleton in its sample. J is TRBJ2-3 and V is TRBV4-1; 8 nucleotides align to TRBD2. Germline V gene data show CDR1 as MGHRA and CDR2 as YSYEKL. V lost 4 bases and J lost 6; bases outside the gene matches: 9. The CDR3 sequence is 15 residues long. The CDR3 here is CASSRVLADRDTQYF. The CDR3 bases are TGCGCCAGCAGCCGAGTACTAGCGGACCGGGATACGCAGTATTTT.

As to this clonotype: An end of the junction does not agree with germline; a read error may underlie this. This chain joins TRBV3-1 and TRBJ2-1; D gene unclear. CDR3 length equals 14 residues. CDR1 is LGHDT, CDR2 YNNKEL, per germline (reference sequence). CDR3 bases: TGTGCCAGCAGCCAAGATCAATTTTACAATGAGCAGTTATTC. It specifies CASSQDQFYNEQLF.

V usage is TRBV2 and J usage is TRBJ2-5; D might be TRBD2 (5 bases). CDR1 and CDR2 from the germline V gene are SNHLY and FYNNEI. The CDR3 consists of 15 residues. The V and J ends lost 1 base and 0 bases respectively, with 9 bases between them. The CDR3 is CASSEGTRYQETQYF. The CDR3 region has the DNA TGTGCCAGCAGTGAAGGTACTAGATACCAAGAGACCCAGTACTTC.

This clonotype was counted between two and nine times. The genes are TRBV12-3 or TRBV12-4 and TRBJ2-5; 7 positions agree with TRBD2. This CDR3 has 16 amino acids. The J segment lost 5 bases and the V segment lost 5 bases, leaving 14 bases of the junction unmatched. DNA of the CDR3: TGTGCCAGCAGTGCTACCGACAAGGACGGGGGGGAGACCCAGTACTTC. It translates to CASSATDKDGGETQYF.

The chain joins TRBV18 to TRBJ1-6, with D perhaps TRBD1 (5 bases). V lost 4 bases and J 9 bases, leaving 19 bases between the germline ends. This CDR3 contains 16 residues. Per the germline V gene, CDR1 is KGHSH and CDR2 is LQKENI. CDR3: CASSLLTGRDGSPLHF. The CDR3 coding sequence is TGTGCCAGCTCACTTTTAACGGGCAGGGATGGTTCACCCCTCCACTTT.

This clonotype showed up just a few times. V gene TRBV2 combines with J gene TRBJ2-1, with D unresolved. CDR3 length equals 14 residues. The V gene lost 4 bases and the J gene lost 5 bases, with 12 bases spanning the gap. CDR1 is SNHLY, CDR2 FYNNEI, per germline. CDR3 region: CASSVRKVDNEQFF. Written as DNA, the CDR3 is TGTGCCAGCAGTGTTCGGAAGGTAGACAATGAGCAGTTCTTC.